The clone carrying this TCR beta chain is medium-sized (0.01 to 0.1%). This sample was included in a study of immune heterogeneity within non-small cell lung tumors. The wider study: Of the tumors, 4 were squamous cell, around 9 non-squamous, and 1 not otherwise specified.

Multiplex PCR amplified TCR beta CDR3 with 32 V and 13 J primers. TCRdb ran MiXCR on the multiplex PCR reads and lists one entry per CDR3 protein. The data contain fewer than 14,000 distinct CDR3 sequences, around 30% of them singletons. Bulk tumor genomic DNA constituted the template, at 450 to 700 ng per sample. During surgery, each primary tumor gave multiple biopsies spaced as far apart as possible. Undergoing curative surgery were patients whose non-small cell lung cancer was untreated and newly diagnosed. The CDR3 covers 14 residues. CDR1 and CDR2 from the germline V gene are SGHRS and YFSETQ. V lost 4 bases, J lost 3 bases, and 13 bases lay in between.

This TCR was recovered from a woman in her forties or fifties with non-small cell lung cancer. The material sequenced was lung tumor tissue. The genes are TRBV5-1 and TRBJ1-1; D perhaps matches TRBD1 (5 bases). This CDR3 is CASSPPDRDTEAFF. CDR3 DNA sequence: TGCGCCAGCAGCCCCCCAGACAGAGACACTGAAGCTTTCTTT.